These T cell receptor beta chains were read from a single sample in a study of T cells in Graves' hyperthyroidism and ophthalmopathy. TCRdb passed the multiplex PCR reads through MiXCR, listing each CDR3 protein once. The table shows approximately 600,000 distinct CDR3 sequences, with less than 25% occurring only once. The material sequenced was blood. Source of these receptors: a man aged 25-45 years with Graves' ophthalmopathy. Both conserved end residues are part of each CDR3.

j_call,v_call,cdr3_aa
TRBJ2-5,TRBV11-2,CASRRTGETQYF
TRBJ2-3,TRBV29-1,CSVGVRGYLYTQYF
TRBJ1-1,TRBV9,CASSVASGTGTDTEAFF
TRBJ1-5,TRBV2,CASKGQTNQPQHF
TRBJ1-1,TRBV20-1,CSARDWRGSEAFF
TRBJ2-7,TRBV28,CASSSGTTPYEQYF
TRBJ2-1,TRBV28,CASSTGLAASYNEQFF
TRBJ2-1,TRBV28,CASSLYVYNEQFF
TRBJ2-1,TRBV19,CASSRQGTVTVTSNFNEQFF
TRBJ1-1,TRBV5-6,CAGSFSGLVNTEAFF
TRBJ2-1,TRBV2,CASSESGYGEQFF
TRBJ2-5,TRBV29-1,CSVLMETQYF
TRBJ2-2,TRBV7-9,CASSFTGRAGELFF
TRBJ2-3,TRBV28,CASRDRRWYF
TRBJ2-3,TRBV15,CATSSRRERVADTQYF
TRBJ1-5,TRBV6-1,CASNKLFQPQHF
TRBJ2-7,TRBV11-2,CASSPQGATYEQYF
TRBJ2-5,TRBV29-1,CSVRPGQGFPETQYF
TRBJ2-3,TRBV28,CASSGQVGSTDTQYF
TRBJ2-3,TRBV3-1,CASSQIVRQVNTQYF
TRBJ1-5,TRBV12-3/TRBV12-4,CASRTGTGFEPQHF
TRBJ1-2,TRBV30,CAWRQGGSYGYTF